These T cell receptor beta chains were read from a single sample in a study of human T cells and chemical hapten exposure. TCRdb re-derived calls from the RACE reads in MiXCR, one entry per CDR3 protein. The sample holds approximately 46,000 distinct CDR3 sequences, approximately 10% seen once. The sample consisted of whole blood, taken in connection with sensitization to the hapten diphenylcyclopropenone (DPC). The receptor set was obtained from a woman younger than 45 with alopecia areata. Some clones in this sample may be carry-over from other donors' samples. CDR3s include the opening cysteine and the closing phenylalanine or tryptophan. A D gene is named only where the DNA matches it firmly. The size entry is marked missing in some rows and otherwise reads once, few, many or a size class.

CDR3 DNA: TGCAGCGTTCAGACAGGGGGTCAGCCCCAGCATTTT; CDR3 protein: CSVQTGGQPQHF; J gene: TRBJ1-5; V gene: TRBV29-1; clone size: many; D gene: TRBD1
CDR3 DNA: TGTGCCTGGAGGAAACAGGGGGATGGTGGAAACACCATATATTTT; CDR3 protein: CAWRKQGDGGNTIYF; J gene: TRBJ1-3; V gene: TRBV30; clone size: many; D gene: TRBD1
CDR3 DNA: TGTGCCAGCAGTGAATATCGGAGGGGTACTAATGAAAAACTGTTTTTT; CDR3 protein: CASSEYRRGTNEKLFF; J gene: TRBJ1-4; V gene: TRBV25-1; clone size: .; D gene: .
CDR3 DNA: TGTGCCAGCTCGGGACAGGGGGTGGCCTACGAGCAGTACTTC; CDR3 protein: CASSGQGVAYEQYF; J gene: TRBJ2-7; V gene: TRBV28; clone size: few; D gene: TRBD1
CDR3 DNA: TGTGCCTGGAGTGTGTCGGGCGGATACTCTGGAAACACCATATATTTT; CDR3 protein: CAWSVSGGYSGNTIYF; J gene: TRBJ1-3; V gene: TRBV30; clone size: few; D gene: .
CDR3 DNA: TGCGCCAGCAGAGACAGTAACACCGGGGAGCTGTTTTTT; CDR3 protein: CASRDSNTGELFF; J gene: TRBJ2-2; V gene: TRBV10-2; clone size: few; D gene: .
CDR3 DNA: TGCAGTGCTAGTCTCCCGGGACACATTTACGAGCAGTACTTC; CDR3 protein: CSASLPGHIYEQYF; J gene: TRBJ2-7; V gene: TRBV20-1; clone size: few; D gene: .
CDR3 DNA: TGTGCCTGGAACCGTTTGGCAGGTGCCGGCTACACCTTC; CDR3 protein: CAWNRLAGAGYTF; J gene: TRBJ1-2; V gene: TRBV30; clone size: many; D gene: .
CDR3 DNA: TGTGCCACCGGGAAGCCCTTCACAGATACGCAGTATTTT; CDR3 protein: CATGKPFTDTQYF; J gene: TRBJ2-3; V gene: TRBV2; clone size: few; D gene: .
CDR3 DNA: TGCGCCAGCAGCCCTTTTCCTGGAAACACCATATATTTT; CDR3 protein: CASSPFPGNTIYF; J gene: TRBJ1-3; V gene: TRBV4-3; clone size: .; D gene: .
CDR3 DNA: TGTGTCACCAGTGATCCACCCGAAGATACGCAGTATTTT; CDR3 protein: CVTSDPPEDTQYF; J gene: TRBJ2-3; V gene: TRBV24-1; clone size: .; D gene: .
CDR3 DNA: TGTGCCAGCAGTTTATCCGGCATTTCAGACTCCTACGAGCAGTACTTC; CDR3 protein: CASSLSGISDSYEQYF; J gene: TRBJ2-7; V gene: TRBV12-3/TRBV12-4; clone size: few; D gene: .
CDR3 DNA: TGTGCCAGCAGCTTAGGAGAGGGAGGTGGCTACACCTTC; CDR3 protein: CASSLGEGGGYTF; J gene: TRBJ1-2; V gene: TRBV7-9; clone size: .; D gene: .
CDR3 DNA: TGTGCCAGCAGCTTAATCTCCATTCAAGAGACCCAGTACTTC; CDR3 protein: CASSLISIQETQYF; J gene: TRBJ2-5; V gene: TRBV11-2; clone size: few; D gene: .
CDR3 DNA: TGTGCCAGCAGAGGGGAAACAGGGGCACAGCCCCAGCATTTT; CDR3 protein: CASRGETGAQPQHF; J gene: TRBJ1-5; V gene: TRBV2; clone size: .; D gene: TRBD1
CDR3 DNA: TGTGCCAGCAGCCCCCCCCAGGGGGTAGAGACCCAGTACTTC; CDR3 protein: CASSPPQGVETQYF; J gene: TRBJ2-5; V gene: TRBV12-3/TRBV12-4; clone size: .; D gene: TRBD1
CDR3 DNA: TGTGCCACCGAGGGACAGCCCACCGGGGAGCTGTTTTTT; CDR3 protein: CATEGQPTGELFF; J gene: TRBJ2-2; V gene: TRBV25-1; clone size: .; D gene: TRBD1
CDR3 DNA: TGTGCCAGCAGCCCCGGACTGAGCACAGATACGCAGTATTTT; CDR3 protein: CASSPGLSTDTQYF; J gene: TRBJ2-3; V gene: TRBV7-6; clone size: .; D gene: .
CDR3 DNA: TGTGCCAGCAGTCCCGACGGCTATGAAGCTTTCTTT; CDR3 protein: CASSPDGYEAFF; J gene: TRBJ1-1; V gene: TRBV28; clone size: .; D gene: .
CDR3 DNA: TGTGCCAGCGGGGGGAACACCGGGGAGCTGTTTTTT; CDR3 protein: CASGGNTGELFF; J gene: TRBJ2-2; V gene: TRBV7-9; clone size: many; D gene: .
CDR3 DNA: TGTGCCAGCAGCCCACATCGTGGGGGCCCCACCACCTACGAGCAGTACTTC; CDR3 protein: CASSPHRGGPTTYEQYF; J gene: TRBJ2-7; V gene: TRBV7-8; clone size: many; D gene: .
CDR3 DNA: TGTGCCAGCAGCCTAGGGGGGGGATACAATGAGCAGTTCTTC; CDR3 protein: CASSLGGGYNEQFF; J gene: TRBJ2-1; V gene: TRBV11-1; clone size: few; D gene: .
CDR3 DNA: TGTGCCAGGGGCGCGGGGGGGAGAACAGATACGCAGTATTTT; CDR3 protein: CARGAGGRTDTQYF; J gene: TRBJ2-3; V gene: TRBV2; clone size: many; D gene: TRBD2
CDR3 DNA: TGTGCCAGCAGTCAGGACCGGGCGGAGACCCAGTACTTC; CDR3 protein: CASSQDRAETQYF; J gene: TRBJ2-5; V gene: TRBV27; clone size: .; D gene: .
CDR3 DNA: TGTGCCAGCAGCTTAGTGTCGAGCTCCTACAATGAGCAGTTCTTC; CDR3 protein: CASSLVSSSYNEQFF; J gene: TRBJ2-1; V gene: TRBV7-9; clone size: .; D gene: .
CDR3 DNA: TGCAGCGTTGAGGCAGAGCACTATGGCTACACCTTC; CDR3 protein: CSVEAEHYGYTF; J gene: TRBJ1-2; V gene: TRBV29-1; clone size: .; D gene: .
CDR3 DNA: TGTGCCAGTAGTCAGGGGCCGCCGGTATATGGCTACACCTTC; CDR3 protein: CASSQGPPVYGYTF; J gene: TRBJ1-2; V gene: TRBV19; clone size: many; D gene: .
CDR3 DNA: TGTGCCAGCAGCTCCTGGGGAGGAGCAGGGTACGAGCAGTACTTC; CDR3 protein: CASSSWGGAGYEQYF; J gene: TRBJ2-7; V gene: TRBV28; clone size: few; D gene: .
CDR3 DNA: TGTGCCAGCAGGGCGACAGGGACGGCCGTAATAGCAAAACTGTTTTTT; CDR3 protein: CASRATGTAVIAKLFF; J gene: TRBJ1-4; V gene: TRBV27; clone size: many; D gene: TRBD1
CDR3 DNA: TGTGCCAGCAGTTTAGCAGGGGACGAGCAGTACTTC; CDR3 protein: CASSLAGDEQYF; J gene: TRBJ2-7; V gene: TRBV28; clone size: .; D gene: .
CDR3 DNA: TGTGCCAGCTCACCACCGGGGCAGGGGGCAAATACGCAGTATTTT; CDR3 protein: CASSPPGQGANTQYF; J gene: TRBJ2-3; V gene: TRBV18; clone size: many; D gene: TRBD1
CDR3 DNA: TGTGCCAGCAGTTTATCGGACAGGTCCTACGAGCAGTACTTC; CDR3 protein: CASSLSDRSYEQYF; J gene: TRBJ2-7; V gene: TRBV12-3/TRBV12-4; clone size: .; D gene: TRBD1
CDR3 DNA: TGTGCCAGCAGCTTCCCAAACGTCACTACATGGGAAGAGACCCAGTACTTC; CDR3 protein: CASSFPNVTTWEETQYF; J gene: TRBJ2-5; V gene: TRBV7-2; clone size: .; D gene: .
CDR3 DNA: TGTGCCAGCAGTAAATGGGACACATTGGTGAGCTCCTACGAGCAGTACTTC; CDR3 protein: CASSKWDTLVSSYEQYF; J gene: TRBJ2-7; V gene: TRBV7-6; clone size: few; D gene: .
CDR3 DNA: TGTGCCAGCAGCACGGGGCGTACCGGGGAGCTGTTTTTT; CDR3 protein: CASSTGRTGELFF; J gene: TRBJ2-2; V gene: TRBV7-3; clone size: many; D gene: .
CDR3 DNA: TGTGCCAGCAGCCTCAGGGGGCAGGGGTCCTACACCGGGGAGCTGTTTTTT; CDR3 protein: CASSLRGQGSYTGELFF; J gene: TRBJ2-2; V gene: TRBV5-4; clone size: few; D gene: TRBD1
CDR3 DNA: TGTGCCAGCAGTTACGGGCAGGGTTCGGGCGAAAAACTGTTTTTT; CDR3 protein: CASSYGQGSGEKLFF; J gene: TRBJ1-4; V gene: TRBV6-6; clone size: .; D gene: .
CDR3 DNA: TGTGCCAGCAGCTTGGCGGGGGGTGACTATGGCTACACCTTC; CDR3 protein: CASSLAGGDYGYTF; J gene: TRBJ1-2; V gene: TRBV5-5; clone size: .; D gene: .